These 10 T cell receptor beta chains originate from one sample sequenced in a study of OX40 agonist ivuxolimab in advanced cancers. Assay used: immunoSEQ multiplex PCR; TCRdb lists only in-frame clones, some missing. The sample has about 96,000 clones; about nine tenths are singletons. The material sequenced was CD4+ or CD8+ T cells sorted from blood, taken in a trial of the OX40 agonist ivuxolimab. All receptors come from an adult with an advanced solid tumor such as melanoma, head and neck, liver or kidney cancer.

This chain links TRBV28 with TRBJ2-5; the match to TRBD2 covers 8 bases. The V gene end was trimmed by 6 bases and the J gene end by 5 bases; junction bases not matched to a gene: 2. The V gene's germline CDR1 is MDHEN and CDR2 SYDVKM. This CDR3 comprises 12 residues. The CDR3 bases are TGTGCCAGCAGACGCGGGGGGGAGACCCAGTACTTC. Residues: CASRRGGETQYF.

The gene calls are TRBV7-9 and TRBJ1-2, with a possible D match to TRBD1 (5 bases). Germline V gives CDR1 SEHNR, CDR2 FQNEAQ (reference sequence). The CDR3 has 14 residues. Trimming cost V 1 base and J 5 bases, with 11 bases left between them. The CDR3 region is CASSLETGGYGYTF. The DNA of the CDR3 is TGTGCCAGCAGCTTAGAAACGGGGGGTTATGGCTACACCTTC.

The chain employs TRBV5-1 and TRBJ2-1, with no clear D. This CDR3 is built from 11 residues. Deletions cut 4 bases from V and 9 bases from J, with 8 bases between. Germline lookup yields CDR1 SGHRS and CDR2 YFSETQ. CDR3: CASSQQSEQFF. CDR3 DNA sequence: TGCGCCAGCAGCCAGCAGTCTGAGCAGTTCTTC. The full variable domain, its missing parts supplied by reference TRBV5-1 and TRBJ2-1, is KAGVTQTPRYLIKTRGQQVTLSCSPISGHRSVSWYQQTPGQGLQFLFEYFSETQRNKGNFPGRFSGRQFSNSRSEMNVSTLELGDSALYLCASSQQSEQFFGPGTRLTVL.

The chain carries TRBV7-3 and TRBJ1-1, with unresolved D. This CDR3 spans 11 amino acids. Germline assignment: CDR1 SGHTA and CDR2 FQGTGA. Between the trimmed V and J ends, which lost 8 bases and 10 bases, there was a span of 14 bases. The CDR3, as DNA: TGTGCCAGCGCGGACGGCGGTGTAGCTTTCTTT. Protein: CASADGGVAFF.

The V gene is TRBV19, the J gene TRBJ1-1; D gene uncertain. The germline CDR1 and CDR2 sequences are LNHDA and SQIVND (reference sequence). This CDR3 has 15 amino acids. Trimming stripped 5 bases from V and 4 bases from J, with 17 bases between. CDR3 loop: CASSPDDGLGTEAFF. The CDR3 region has the DNA TGTGCCAGTAGTCCGGACGACGGTTTGGGCACTGAAGCTTTCTTT.

The chain combines TRBV7-6 with TRBJ2-3; 7 bases line up with TRBD2. Per germline, CDR1 SGHVS and CDR2 FNYEAQ. The CDR3 is made up of 15 amino acids. V was clipped by 2 bases and J by 3 bases; unmatched bases: 5. The CDR3 DNA sequence: TGTGCCAGCAGCTTAAGGGGCGGGAGAACAGATACGCAGTATTTT. Translation gives CASSLRGGRTDTQYF.

This sequence joins TRBV7-3 and TRBJ2-2, with D perhaps given as TRBD1 or TRBD2 (5 bases each). The CDR3 consists of 16 residues. Germline CDR1 and CDR2: SGHTA and FQGTGA. V was cut by 5 bases and J by 1 base, with 14 bases left in between. The CDR3 DNA reads as TGTGCCAGCAGCCCACAACCGGGGCAGAACACCGGGGAGCTGTTTTTT. The encoded protein is CASSPQPGQNTGELFF.

Of note for this clone: The junction and the germline gene differ at one end; a read error may be behind it. The chain has TRBV9 and TRBJ2-2; D ambiguous. The germline V gene has CDR1 SGDLS and CDR2 YYNGEE. The CDR3 runs to 13 residues. CDR3 sequence (DNA): TGTGCCTGCAGTGCCACAAAAACCGGGGAGCTGTTTTTT. This gives the protein CACSATKTGELFF.

V usage is TRBV7-2 and J usage is TRBJ2-7, with 7 bases matching TRBD2. Germline assignment: CDR1 SGHTA and CDR2 FQGNSA. Losses at the gene ends were 8 bases for V and 4 bases for J; bases not matched to a gene: 17. This CDR3 contains 16 residues. The CDR3: CASSNRGAGDRYEQYF. CDR3 DNA sequence: TGTGCCAGCTCCAATCGAGGGGCGGGAGACCGTTACGAGCAGTACTTC.

The J gene is TRBJ1-2, the V gene TRBV27, with a weak D call TRBD1 (5 bases). Germline CDR1 and CDR2: MNHEY and SMNVEV (reference sequence). V lost 4 bases, J lost 0 bases, and 18 bases lay in between. This CDR3 is built from 17 residues. The CDR3 loop reads CASSSRQSWVSNYGYTF. The CDR3 bases are TGTGCCAGCAGTTCAAGACAGAGTTGGGTCTCTAACTATGGCTACACCTTC.